This is a list of T cell receptor beta chains from one sample in a study of blood T cell repertoires in COVID-19. Sequencing was performed with immunoSEQ multiplex PCR; in TCRdb, only in-frame clones are kept and a portion is missing. Among roughly 120,000 clones listed, roughly 80% were seen once. The specimen sequenced was peripheral blood. The receptors derive from a man aged 70 or older with acute or convalescent COVID-19. Each CDR3 is given with its conserved first and last residue. The D gene is left open where the match is weak. Some rows have no size entry. The others give once, few or many, or a class for an expanded clone.

J: TRBJ1-5
V: TRBV19
length: 15
D: .
size: .
CDR3: CASSIAADSNQPQHF
DNA: TGTGCCAGTAGTATAGCTGCAGATAGCAATCAGCCCCAGCATTTT

J: TRBJ2-4
V: TRBV4-2
length: 13
D: .
size: .
CDR3: CASSQVRENIQYF
DNA: TGTGCCAGCAGCCAAGTCCGTGAAAACATTCAGTACTTC

J: TRBJ1-5
V: TRBV5-3
length: 17
D: TRBD1
size: .
CDR3: CARSLGGTGSIWEPQHF
DNA: TGTGCCAGAAGCTTGGGAGGGACAGGGTCGATTTGGGAGCCCCAGCATTTT

J: TRBJ2-7
V: TRBV25-1
length: 12
D: .
size: once
CDR3: CASRFGAYEQYF
DNA: TGTGCCAGCCGCTTCGGTGCCTACGAGCAGTACTTC

J: TRBJ2-5
V: TRBV25-1
length: 14
D: .
size: .
CDR3: CAIPTVAFQETQYF
DNA: TGTGCCATCCCGACAGTCGCCTTCCAAGAGACCCAGTACTTC

J: TRBJ1-6
V: TRBV6-4
length: 14
D: TRBD1
size: .
CDR3: CASSADRGNSPLHF
DNA: TGTGCCAGCAGTGCGGACAGGGGTAATTCACCCCTCCACTTT

J: TRBJ2-2
V: TRBV6-2/TRBV6-3
length: 16
D: .
size: once
CDR3: CASSRVQTSLGGELFF
DNA: TGTGCCAGCAGCCGTGTCCAGACTAGTTTAGGCGGGGAGCTGTTTTTT

J: TRBJ2-3
V: TRBV4-1
length: 16
D: TRBD2
size: .
CDR3: CASSQDLAGWGDTQYF
DNA: TGCGCCAGCAGCCAAGATCTAGCGGGATGGGGAGATACGCAGTATTTT

J: TRBJ2-1
V: TRBV10-3
length: 14
D: TRBD1
size: once
CDR3: CAISGQGGDGEQFF
DNA: TGTGCCATCAGCGGACAGGGGGGGGACGGTGAGCAGTTCTTC

J: TRBJ1-6
V: TRBV5-6
length: 15
D: .
size: .
CDR3: CASSGLGNYNSPLHF
DNA: TGTGCCAGCAGCGGACTCGGCAACTATAATTCACCCCTCCACTTT

J: TRBJ2-2
V: TRBV7-3
length: 14
D: .
size: .
CDR3: CASSPLLNTGELFF
DNA: TGTGCCAGCAGTCCCCTCCTGAACACCGGGGAGCTGTTTTTT

J: TRBJ2-3
V: TRBV28
length: 14
D: .
size: .
CDR3: CASSLFTGADTQYF
DNA: TGTGCCAGCAGTTTATTCACGGGGGCAGATACGCAGTATTTT

J: TRBJ1-5
V: TRBV19
length: 17
D: .
size: .
CDR3: CASSIFGQGKSNQPQHF
DNA: TGTGCCAGTAGTATATTCGGGCAGGGCAAAAGCAATCAGCCCCAGCATTTT

J: TRBJ2-7
V: TRBV3-1/TRBV3-2
length: 15
D: .
size: .
CDR3: CASSPGQRRTYEQYF
DNA: TGTGCCAGCAGCCCCGGACAGCGGCGAACCTACGAGCAGTACTTC

J: TRBJ1-2
V: TRBV4-2
length: 13
D: .
size: .
CDR3: CASSQDSWYGYTF
DNA: TGTGCCAGCAGCCAGGACAGCTGGTATGGCTACACCTTC

J: TRBJ2-1
V: TRBV5-6
length: 17
D: .
size: once
CDR3: CASSLAVRRNSYNEQFF
DNA: TGTGCCAGCAGCTTGGCCGTGAGGAGAAACTCCTACAATGAGCAGTTCTTC

J: TRBJ1-2
V: TRBV30
length: 12
D: .
size: .
CDR3: CAWSQLLYGYTF
DNA: TGTGCCTGGAGCCAACTTCTCTATGGCTACACCTTC

J: TRBJ1-6
V: TRBV19
length: 14
D: .
size: .
CDR3: CASSRGQLNSPLHF
DNA: TGTGCCAGTAGTAGGGGGCAGCTAAATTCACCCCTCCACTTT

J: TRBJ1-2
V: TRBV7-3
length: 17
D: TRBD1
size: .
CDR3: CASSSPGTATANYGYTF
DNA: TGTGCCAGCAGCTCTCCGGGGACAGCCACCGCTAACTATGGCTACACCTTC

J: TRBJ1-3
V: TRBV30
length: 13
D: .
size: .
CDR3: CAWSVLSGNTIYF
DNA: TGTGCCTGGAGTGTACTATCTGGAAACACCATATATTTT

J: TRBJ2-1
V: TRBV29-1
length: 13
D: TRBD1
size: .
CDR3: CSGGQGTYNEQFF
DNA: TGCAGCGGTGGACAGGGGACCTACAATGAGCAGTTCTTC

J: TRBJ2-4
V: TRBV28
length: 14
D: TRBD1
size: .
CDR3: CASSSGQRGNIQYF
DNA: TGTGCCAGCAGTTCGGGACAGAGGGGGAACATTCAGTACTTC

J: TRBJ2-2
V: TRBV28
length: 15
D: TRBD1
size: once
CDR3: CASSRQGANTGELFF
DNA: TGTGCCAGCAGCCGACAGGGCGCGAACACCGGGGAGCTGTTTTTT

J: TRBJ1-2
V: TRBV11-2
length: 16
D: TRBD1
size: few
CDR3: CASSFGRTGENYGYTF
DNA: TGTGCCAGCAGCTTCGGTCGGACAGGGGAGAACTATGGCTACACCTTC

J: TRBJ2-1
V: TRBV15
length: 15
D: .
size: .
CDR3: CATSREGVSYNEQFF
DNA: TGTGCCACCAGCAGAGAGGGCGTCTCCTACAATGAGCAGTTCTTC

J: TRBJ2-3
V: TRBV18
length: 14
D: .
size: .
CDR3: CASSPPERSDTQYF
DNA: TGTGCCAGCTCACCACCGGAGCGATCAGATACGCAGTATTTT

J: TRBJ2-2
V: TRBV11-3
length: 13
D: .
size: .
CDR3: CASSFWRTGELFF
DNA: TGTGCCAGCAGCTTCTGGAGGACCGGGGAGCTGTTTTTT

J: TRBJ1-1
V: TRBV28
length: 13
D: .
size: few
CDR3: CASSLWGGTEAFF
DNA: TGTGCCAGCAGTTTATGGGGAGGCACTGAAGCTTTCTTT

J: TRBJ2-3
V: TRBV3-1/TRBV3-2
length: 15
D: .
size: .
CDR3: CASSYGAGGTDTQYF
DNA: TGTGCCAGCAGTTACGGGGCAGGGGGCACAGATACGCAGTATTTT

J: TRBJ1-2
V: TRBV4-2
length: 17
D: .
size: .
CDR3: CASSQVSNRPSNYGYTF
DNA: TGTGCCAGCAGCCAAGTGTCGAACAGACCTTCTAACTATGGCTACACCTTC

J: TRBJ2-7
V: TRBV6-2/TRBV6-3
length: 15
D: TRBD2
size: .
CDR3: CASSYLAGGTYEQYF
DNA: TGTGCCAGCAGTTACTTAGCGGGGGGCACCTACGAGCAGTACTTC

J: TRBJ2-4
V: TRBV21-1
length: 15
D: .
size: .
CDR3: CASSKKRRAENIQYF
DNA: TGTGCCAGCAGCAAAAAAAGGAGGGCGGAAAACATTCAGTACTTC

J: TRBJ2-1
V: TRBV7-3
length: 16
D: TRBD2
size: once
CDR3: CASSPFGEGSYNEQFF
DNA: TGTGCCAGCAGCCCCTTCGGGGAGGGGTCCTACAATGAGCAGTTCTTC

J: TRBJ1-1
V: TRBV28
length: 16
D: TRBD1
size: .
CDR3: CASSGLPGQMNTEAFF
DNA: TGTGCCAGCAGTGGCCTCCCGGGACAGATGAACACTGAAGCTTTCTTT

J: TRBJ1-1
V: TRBV19
length: 13
D: .
size: .
CDR3: CASSQEFYTEAFF
DNA: TGTGCCAGTAGTCAAGAGTTCTACACTGAAGCTTTCTTT

J: TRBJ2-3
V: TRBV4-1
length: 16
D: TRBD2
size: .
CDR3: CASSRSTGGSTDTQYF
DNA: TGCGCCAGCAGCCGAAGTACGGGGGGGTCCACAGATACGCAGTATTTT

J: TRBJ1-2
V: TRBV5-5
length: 15
D: TRBD1
size: .
CDR3: CASSLGTGEDYGYTF
DNA: TGTGCCAGCAGCTTGGGGACAGGGGAAGACTATGGCTACACCTTC

J: TRBJ2-5
V: TRBV7-2
length: 15
D: .
size: .
CDR3: CASSLVVLLQETQYF
DNA: TGTGCCAGCAGCTTAGTTGTTCTGTTACAAGAGACCCAGTACTTC

J: TRBJ1-1
V: TRBV18
length: 13
D: TRBD1
size: .
CDR3: CASSGDRATEAFF
DNA: TGTGCCAGCTCCGGTGACAGGGCAACTGAAGCTTTCTTT

J: TRBJ1-1
V: TRBV6-6
length: 14
D: TRBD1
size: .
CDR3: CATSDRGFGTEAFF
DNA: TGTGCCACCTCAGACAGGGGTTTTGGCACTGAAGCTTTCTTT

J: TRBJ1-6
V: TRBV9
length: 18
D: TRBD1
size: .
CDR3: CASSGYRDRSSYNSPLHF
DNA: TGTGCCAGCAGCGGCTACCGGGACAGGAGCTCCTATAATTCACCCCTCCACTTT

J: TRBJ2-6
V: TRBV5-4
length: 16
D: .
size: .
CDR3: CASSSQLGLGANVLTF
DNA: TGTGCCAGCAGCTCGCAGCTGGGGCTGGGGGCCAACGTCCTGACTTTC

J: TRBJ2-1
V: TRBV5-1
length: 16
D: TRBD2
size: few
CDR3: CASRPRASGSSNEQFF
DNA: TGCGCCAGCAGGCCTCGGGCTAGCGGGAGCAGCAATGAGCAGTTCTTC

J: TRBJ1-1
V: TRBV7-2
length: 17
D: .
size: .
CDR3: CASSLALSGGGLTEAFF
DNA: TGTGCCAGCAGCTTAGCGCTGTCTGGGGGGGGGCTCACTGAAGCTTTCTTT

J: TRBJ1-6
V: TRBV2
length: 15
D: TRBD1
size: few
CDR3: CASSESDRGDSPLHF
DNA: TGTGCCAGCAGTGAATCGGACAGGGGGGACTCACCCCTCCACTTT

J: TRBJ1-2
V: TRBV20-1
length: 11
D: TRBD1
size: .
CDR3: CSARGQGDYTF
DNA: TGCAGTGCTAGAGGACAGGGGGACTACACCTTC

J: TRBJ1-1
V: TRBV15
length: 16
D: TRBD1
size: .
CDR3: CATSRSGTGLNTEAFF
DNA: TGTGCCACCAGCAGATCCGGGACAGGGTTGAACACTGAAGCTTTCTTT

J: TRBJ2-3
V: TRBV5-1
length: 15
D: TRBD2
size: few
CDR3: CASSLTSGGADTQYF
DNA: TGCGCCAGCAGCCTGACTAGCGGGGGCGCAGATACGCAGTATTTT

J: TRBJ2-3
V: TRBV9
length: 16
D: TRBD2
size: .
CDR3: CASSLSTSGGPDTQYF
DNA: TGTGCCAGCAGCCTCTCGACTAGCGGGGGACCAGATACGCAGTATTTT